This TCR beta chain originates from a study of OX40 agonist ivuxolimab in advanced cancers. Study-level background: Patients in dose escalation had liver, melanoma, kidney or head and neck cancers. Study-wide results and caveats: Among the nonresponders, some also had low normalized T-cell clonal expansion.

As regards this clone: Its antigen remains unidentified.

The CDR3 consists of 12 residues. Unmatched junction bases numbered 11, after V lost 6 bases and J lost 13 bases. CDR1 SGHTA and CDR2 FQGNSA come from the germline V gene. Only in-frame clones appear in the TCRdb table, and some are missing; sequencing was by immunoSEQ multiplex PCR. The data hold some 85,000 clones, with 70% to 90% observed a single time. The chain is built from TRBV7-2 and TRBJ2-5, with TRBD2 identical over 7 bases. Source: CD4+ or CD8+ T cells sorted from blood, taken in a trial of the OX40 agonist ivuxolimab. This TCR was recovered from an adult with an advanced solid tumor such as melanoma, head and neck, liver or kidney cancer. CDR3 bases: TGTGCCAGCAGTTCACTCGCGGGGGTGACGTACTTC. Its translation: CASSSLAGVTYF.